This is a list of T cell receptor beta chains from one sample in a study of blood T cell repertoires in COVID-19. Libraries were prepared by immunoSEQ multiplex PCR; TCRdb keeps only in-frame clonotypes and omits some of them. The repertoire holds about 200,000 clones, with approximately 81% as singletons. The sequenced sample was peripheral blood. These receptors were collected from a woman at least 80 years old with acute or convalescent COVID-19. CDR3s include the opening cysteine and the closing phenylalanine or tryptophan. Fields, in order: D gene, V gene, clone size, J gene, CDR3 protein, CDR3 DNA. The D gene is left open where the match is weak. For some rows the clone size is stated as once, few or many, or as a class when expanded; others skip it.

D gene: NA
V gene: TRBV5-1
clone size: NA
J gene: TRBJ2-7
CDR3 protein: CASSLDGSSYEQYF
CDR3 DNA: TGCGCCAGCAGCTTGGACGGGAGCTCCTACGAGCAGTACTTC

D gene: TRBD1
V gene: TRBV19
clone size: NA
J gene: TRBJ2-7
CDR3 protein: CASSMTRTGVYEQYF
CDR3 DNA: TGTGCCAGTAGTATGACCCGGACAGGAGTCTACGAGCAGTACTTC

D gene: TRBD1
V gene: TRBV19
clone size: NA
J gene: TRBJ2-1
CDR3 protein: CASSPQQGVNEQFF
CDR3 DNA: TGTGCCAGTAGTCCCCAACAGGGGGTAAATGAGCAGTTCTTC

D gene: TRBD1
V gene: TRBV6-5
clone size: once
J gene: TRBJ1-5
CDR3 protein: CASVFRDRVYQPQHF
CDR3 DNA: TGTGCCAGTGTTTTCCGGGACAGGGTCTATCAGCCCCAGCATTTT

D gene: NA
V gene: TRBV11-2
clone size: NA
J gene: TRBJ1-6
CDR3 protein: CASSLDSGVPNSPLHF
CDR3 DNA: TGTGCCAGCAGCTTAGACTCCGGAGTCCCGAATTCACCCCTCCACTTT

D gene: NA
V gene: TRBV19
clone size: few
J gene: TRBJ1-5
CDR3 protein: CASSIIPRTARGQPQHF
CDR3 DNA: TGTGCCAGTAGTATCATCCCCAGGACAGCCAGAGGTCAGCCCCAGCATTTT

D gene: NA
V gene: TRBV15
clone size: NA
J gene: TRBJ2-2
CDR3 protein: CATLQTSGNTGELFF
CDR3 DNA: TGTGCCACGTTACAGACTAGTGGGAACACCGGGGAGCTGTTTTTT

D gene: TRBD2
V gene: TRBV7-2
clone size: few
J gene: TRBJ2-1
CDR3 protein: CASSLLAGGYNEQFF
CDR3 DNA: TGTGCCAGCAGCTTACTAGCGGGAGGGTACAATGAGCAGTTCTTC

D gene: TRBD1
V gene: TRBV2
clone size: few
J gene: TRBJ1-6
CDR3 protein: CASTWTGKNSPLHF
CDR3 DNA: TGTGCCAGCACCTGGACAGGGAAGAATTCACCCCTCCACTTT

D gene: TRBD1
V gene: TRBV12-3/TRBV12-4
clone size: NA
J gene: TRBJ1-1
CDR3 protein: CASSYTGDTEAFF
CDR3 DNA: TGTGCCAGCAGTTATACAGGGGACACTGAAGCTTTCTTT

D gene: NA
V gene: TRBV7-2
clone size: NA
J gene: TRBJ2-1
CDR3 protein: CASSLASSSYNEQFF
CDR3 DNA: TGTGCCAGCAGCCTAGCGTCTAGCTCCTACAATGAGCAGTTCTTC

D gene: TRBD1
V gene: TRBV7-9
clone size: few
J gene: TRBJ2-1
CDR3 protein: CASSLWDRPNEQFF
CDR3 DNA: TGTGCCAGCAGCTTATGGGACAGGCCGAATGAGCAGTTCTTC

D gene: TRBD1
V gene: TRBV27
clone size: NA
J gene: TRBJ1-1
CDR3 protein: CASSQRQGRISGTEAFF
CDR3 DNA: TGTGCCAGCAGTCAGAGACAGGGCAGGATTAGTGGCACTGAAGCTTTCTTT

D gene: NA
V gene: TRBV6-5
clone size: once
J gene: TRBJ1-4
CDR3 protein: CASSYRDGEKLFF
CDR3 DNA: TGTGCCAGCAGTTACCGCGATGGTGAAAAACTGTTTTTT

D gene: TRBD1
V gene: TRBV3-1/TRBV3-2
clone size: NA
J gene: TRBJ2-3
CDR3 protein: CASSPLRGSTDTQYF
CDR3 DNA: TGTGCCAGCAGCCCTCTCAGGGGGAGCACAGATACGCAGTATTTT

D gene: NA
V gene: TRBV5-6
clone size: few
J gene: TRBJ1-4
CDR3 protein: CASSLAGSEKLFF
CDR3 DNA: TGTGCCAGCAGCTTGGCAGGGTCTGAAAAACTGTTTTTT

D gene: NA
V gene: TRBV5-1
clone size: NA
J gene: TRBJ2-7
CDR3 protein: CASSWAAQKGEQYF
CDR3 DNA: TGCGCCAGCAGCTGGGCGGCTCAGAAGGGGGAGCAGTACTTC

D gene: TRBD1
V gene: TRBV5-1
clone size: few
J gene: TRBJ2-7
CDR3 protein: CASSLGTGDTYEQYF
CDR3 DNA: TGCGCCAGCAGCTTGGGGACAGGGGATACCTACGAGCAGTACTTC

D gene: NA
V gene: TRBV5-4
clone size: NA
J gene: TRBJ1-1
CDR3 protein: CASSGLQENTEAFF
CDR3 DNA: TGTGCCAGCAGCGGCCTTCAGGAGAACACTGAAGCTTTCTTT

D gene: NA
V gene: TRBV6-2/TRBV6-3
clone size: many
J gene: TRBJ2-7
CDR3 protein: CASSYFRMSVFSYEQYF
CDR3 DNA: TGTGCCAGCAGTTACTTTAGAATGTCCGTCTTCTCCTACGAGCAGTACTTC

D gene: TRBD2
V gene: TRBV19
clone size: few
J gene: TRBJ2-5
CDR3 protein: CASSTAGLAIVETQYF
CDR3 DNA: TGTGCCAGTAGTACAGCGGGACTAGCGATCGTAGAGACCCAGTACTTC

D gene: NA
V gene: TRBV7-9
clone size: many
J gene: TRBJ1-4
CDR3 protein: CASSGRTEGEKLFF
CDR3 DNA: TGTGCCAGCAGCGGTAGGACAGAGGGAGAAAAACTGTTTTTT

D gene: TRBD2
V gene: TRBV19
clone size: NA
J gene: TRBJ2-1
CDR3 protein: CASSISLAGYNEQFF
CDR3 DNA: TGTGCCAGTAGTATAAGTCTAGCGGGTTACAATGAGCAGTTCTTC

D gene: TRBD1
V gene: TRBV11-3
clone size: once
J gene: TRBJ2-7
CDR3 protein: CASSPTGALTTYEQYF
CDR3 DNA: TGTGCCAGCAGCCCTACAGGGGCCCTCACTACCTACGAGCAGTACTTC

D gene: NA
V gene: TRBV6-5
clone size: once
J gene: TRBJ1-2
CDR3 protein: CASRDAGGNYGYTF
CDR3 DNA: TGTGCCAGCAGGGACGCGGGTGGCAACTATGGCTACACCTTC

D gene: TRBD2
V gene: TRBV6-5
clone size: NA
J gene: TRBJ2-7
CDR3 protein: CASSYHRGGASYEQYF
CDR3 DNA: TGTGCCAGCAGTTACCACCGGGGGGGGGCTTCCTACGAGCAGTACTTC

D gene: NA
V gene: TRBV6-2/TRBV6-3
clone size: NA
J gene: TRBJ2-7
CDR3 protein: CASSYEAGDISQRDEQYF
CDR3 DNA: TGTGCCAGCAGTTACGAGGCGGGGGACATAAGCCAGAGGGACGAGCAGTACTTC

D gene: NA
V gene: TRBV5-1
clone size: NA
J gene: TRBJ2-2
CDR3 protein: CASSSLTDYTGELFF
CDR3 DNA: TGCGCCAGCAGCTCACTGACGGACTACACCGGGGAGCTGTTTTTT

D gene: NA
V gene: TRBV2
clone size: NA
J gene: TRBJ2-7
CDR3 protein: CASLDGGRDEQYF
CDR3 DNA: TGTGCCAGCCTGGATGGGGGCCGCGACGAGCAGTACTTC

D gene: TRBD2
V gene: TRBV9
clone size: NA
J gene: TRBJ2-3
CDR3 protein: CASSPFSGGSSTDTQYF
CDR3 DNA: TGTGCCAGCAGCCCCTTTAGCGGGGGGTCTAGCACAGATACGCAGTATTTT

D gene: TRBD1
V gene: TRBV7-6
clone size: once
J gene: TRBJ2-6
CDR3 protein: CASSLPGQGARDHLSGANVLTF
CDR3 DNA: TGTGCCAGCAGCTTACCGGGACAGGGGGCACGAGACCATCTCTCTGGGGCCAACGTCCTGACTTTC

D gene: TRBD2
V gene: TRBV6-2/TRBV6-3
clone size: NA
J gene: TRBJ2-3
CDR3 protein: CASSSLSGRGADTQYF
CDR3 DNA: TGTGCCAGCAGTTCTCTAAGCGGGAGGGGCGCAGATACGCAGTATTTT

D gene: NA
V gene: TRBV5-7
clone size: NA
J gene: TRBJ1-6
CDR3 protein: CASSVRDISSYNSPLHF
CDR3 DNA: TGTGCCAGCAGCGTACGGGACATCAGCTCCTATAATTCACCCCTCCACTTT

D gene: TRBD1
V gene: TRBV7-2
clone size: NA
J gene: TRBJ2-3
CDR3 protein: CASSLTGTGGISTDTQYF
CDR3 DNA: TGTGCCAGCAGCTTAACCGGGACAGGGGGCATTAGCACAGATACGCAGTATTTT

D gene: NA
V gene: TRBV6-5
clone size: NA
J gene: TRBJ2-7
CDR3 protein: CASSQRQAEHYEQYF
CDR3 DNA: TGTGCCAGCAGCCAAAGACAGGCGGAGCACTACGAGCAGTACTTC

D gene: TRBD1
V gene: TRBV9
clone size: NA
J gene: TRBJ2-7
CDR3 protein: CASSVDIGGLSYEQYF
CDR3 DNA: TGTGCCAGCAGCGTAGATATAGGGGGCCTCTCCTACGAGCAGTACTTC

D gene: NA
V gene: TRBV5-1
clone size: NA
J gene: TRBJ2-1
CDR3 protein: CASSNTHQGDEQFF
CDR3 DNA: TGCGCCAGCAGCAACACACATCAAGGGGATGAGCAGTTCTTC

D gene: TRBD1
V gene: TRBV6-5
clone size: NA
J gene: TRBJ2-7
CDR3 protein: CASGRDSYSEQYF
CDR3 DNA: TGTGCCAGCGGACGGGACAGCTACTCAGAGCAGTACTTC

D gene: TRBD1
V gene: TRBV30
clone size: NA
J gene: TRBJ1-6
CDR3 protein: CAWSQGQRNSPLHF
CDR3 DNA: TGTGCCTGGAGTCAGGGACAGAGGAATTCACCCCTCCACTTT

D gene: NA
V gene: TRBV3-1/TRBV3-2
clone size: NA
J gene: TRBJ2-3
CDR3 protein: CASSPNPGSADTQYF
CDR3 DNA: TGTGCCAGCAGCCCGAACCCCGGGAGCGCGGATACGCAGTATTTT

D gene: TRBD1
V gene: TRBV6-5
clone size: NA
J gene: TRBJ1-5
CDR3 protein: CASGTGTGSNQPQHF
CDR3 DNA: TGTGCCAGCGGAACCGGGACAGGGAGCAATCAGCCCCAGCATTTT

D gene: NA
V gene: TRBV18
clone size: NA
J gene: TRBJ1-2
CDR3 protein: CASSPGLRYGYTF
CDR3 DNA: TGTGCCAGCTCACCAGGACTGAGATATGGCTACACCTTC

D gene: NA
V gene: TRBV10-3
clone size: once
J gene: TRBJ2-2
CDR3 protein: CAISESGDATNTGELFF
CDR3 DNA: TGTGCCATCAGTGAGTCGGGCGATGCAACGAACACCGGGGAGCTGTTTTTT

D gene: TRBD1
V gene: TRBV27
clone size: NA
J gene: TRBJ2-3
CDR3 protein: CASSAGQGALYF
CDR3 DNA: TGTGCCAGCAGTGCGGGACAGGGGGCGCTGTATTTT

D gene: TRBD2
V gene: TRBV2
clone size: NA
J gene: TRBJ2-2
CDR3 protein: CASRPASGGAGELFF
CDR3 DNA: TGTGCCAGCAGACCGGCTAGCGGGGGGGCCGGGGAGCTGTTTTTT

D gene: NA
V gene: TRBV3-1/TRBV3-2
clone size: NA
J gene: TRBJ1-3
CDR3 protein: CASSQPQGFSGNTIYF
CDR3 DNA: TGTGCCAGCAGCCAACCCCAGGGTTTCTCTGGAAACACCATATATTTT

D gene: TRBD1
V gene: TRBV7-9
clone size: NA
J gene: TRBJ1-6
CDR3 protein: CASSLTGTGGSYNSPLHF
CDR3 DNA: TGTGCCAGCAGCTTAACGGGGACAGGGGGCTCCTATAATTCACCCCTCCACTTT

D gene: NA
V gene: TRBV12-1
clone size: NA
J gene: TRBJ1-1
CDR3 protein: CASSFGHPLTEAFF
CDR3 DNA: TGTGCCAGCAGCTTTGGACACCCACTCACTGAAGCTTTCTTT

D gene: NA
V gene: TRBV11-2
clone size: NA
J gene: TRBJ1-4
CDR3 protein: CASSPGRGRPLLREKLFF
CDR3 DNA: TGTGCCAGCAGCCCGGGGCGGGGGCGGCCCCTTCTACGGGAAAAACTGTTTTTT

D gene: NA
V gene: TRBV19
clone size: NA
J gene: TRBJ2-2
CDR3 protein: CASSISLGELFF
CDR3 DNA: TGTGCCAGTAGTATTTCTCTCGGGGAGCTGTTTTTT

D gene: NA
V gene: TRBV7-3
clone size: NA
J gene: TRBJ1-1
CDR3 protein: CASSLHAGPVGTEAFF
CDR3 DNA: TGTGCCAGCAGCTTACATGCGGGACCGGTGGGAACTGAAGCTTTCTTT

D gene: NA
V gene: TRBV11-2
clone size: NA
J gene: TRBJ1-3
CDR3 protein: CASSRGTSGNTIYF
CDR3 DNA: TGTGCCAGCAGCCGAGGAACATCTGGAAACACCATATATTTT

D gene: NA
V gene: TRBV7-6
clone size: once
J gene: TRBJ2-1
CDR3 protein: CASSLAATVSYNEQFF
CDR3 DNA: TGTGCCAGCAGCTTAGCAGCGACGGTGTCCTACAATGAGCAGTTCTTC

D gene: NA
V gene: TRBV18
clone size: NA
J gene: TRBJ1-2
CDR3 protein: CASSPNRADYGYTF
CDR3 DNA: TGTGCCAGCTCACCAAACAGGGCTGACTATGGCTACACCTTC

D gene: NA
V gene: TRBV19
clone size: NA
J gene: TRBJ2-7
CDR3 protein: CASSMQEGPYEQYF
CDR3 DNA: TGTGCCAGTAGTATGCAGGAGGGCCCCTACGAGCAGTACTTC

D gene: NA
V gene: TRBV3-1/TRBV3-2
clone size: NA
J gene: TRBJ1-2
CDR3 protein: CASSQGGWGYTF
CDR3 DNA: TGTGCCAGCAGCCAAGGGGGCTGGGGCTACACCTTC

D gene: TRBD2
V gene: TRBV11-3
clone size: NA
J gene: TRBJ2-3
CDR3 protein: CASSVGTSGGLSDTQYF
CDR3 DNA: TGTGCCAGCAGCGTCGGGACTAGCGGGGGATTGTCAGATACGCAGTATTTT